This is a list of T cell receptor beta chains from one sample in a study of human T cells and chemical hapten exposure. TCRdb re-derived calls from the RACE reads in MiXCR, one entry per CDR3 protein. This sample has around 300,000 distinct CDR3 sequences, with roughly 6.9% found just once. Sequencing used whole blood, obtained in connection with sensitization to the hapten diphenylcyclopropenone (DPC). The receptors shown here come from a woman aged 18-29 years with alopecia areata. Some clones in this sample may be carry-over from other donors' samples. CDR3s include the opening cysteine and the closing phenylalanine or tryptophan. A D gene is named only where the DNA matches it firmly. Clone size appears in some rows only: once, few, many, or a class for an expanded clone.

abundance | j_gene | d_gene | v_gene | CDR3aa | CDR3nt
NA | TRBJ2-3 | NA | TRBV5-1 | CASSPDRSRSTDTQYF | TGCGCCAGCAGCCCAGACAGAAGCCGAAGCACAGATACGCAGTATTTT
many | TRBJ1-5 | NA | TRBV20-1 | CSAIRGANQPQHF | TGCAGTGCCATCCGTGGCGCCAATCAGCCCCAGCATTTT
few | TRBJ1-1 | NA | TRBV6-2/TRBV6-3 | CASSYSGSPSTEAFF | TGTGCCAGCAGTTACTCCGGCAGTCCCAGCACTGAAGCTTTCTTT
NA | TRBJ2-7 | TRBD2 | TRBV29-1 | CAVAGGHTSYEQYF | TGCGCCGTGGCGGGGGGTCACACCAGCTACGAGCAGTACTTC
NA | TRBJ2-6 | NA | TRBV20-1 | CSASRQNSGANVLTF | TGCAGTGCTAGCCGCCAGAACTCTGGGGCCAACGTCCTGACTTTC
NA | TRBJ1-3 | NA | TRBV6-2/TRBV6-3 | CASSRQPGNTIYF | TGTGCCAGCAGCCGACAGCCTGGAAACACCATATATTTT
many | TRBJ2-3 | NA | TRBV6-1 | CASSAARNRRADTQYF | TGTGCCAGCAGTGCCGCCCGGAACAGGCGGGCAGATACGCAGTATTTT
many | TRBJ1-2 | TRBD1 | TRBV28 | CASSLDRARSGYTF | TGTGCCAGCAGTCTGGACAGGGCGAGGTCTGGCTACACCTTC
few | TRBJ2-3 | TRBD2 | TRBV7-2 | CASSPYRDPGLAGRTDTQYF | TGTGCCAGCAGCCCCTATAGGGACCCGGGACTAGCGGGTCGCACAGATACGCAGTATTTT
few | TRBJ1-1 | TRBD1 | TRBV4-1 | CASSPYGTGRNTEAFF | TGCGCCAGCAGCCCTTACGGGACAGGACGTAACACTGAAGCTTTCTTT
many | TRBJ2-3 | NA | TRBV20-1 | CSARSNGGDTQYF | TGCAGTGCTAGATCAAATGGGGGAGATACGCAGTATTTT
NA | TRBJ1-4 | TRBD1 | TRBV5-6 | CASSPDRGPTNEKLFF | TGTGCCAGCAGCCCGGACAGGGGGCCAACTAATGAAAAACTGTTTTTT
NA | TRBJ2-7 | NA | TRBV9 | CASSGTTSGEQYF | TGTGCCAGCAGCGGGACAACCTCGGGCGAGCAGTACTTC
NA | TRBJ1-1 | NA | TRBV7-2 | CASRPSGTEAFF | TGTGCCAGCAGACCTAGTGGTACTGAAGCTTTCTTT
few | TRBJ2-1 | NA | TRBV12-3/TRBV12-4 | CASSGVGEQFF | TGTGCCAGTAGCGGAGTGGGTGAGCAGTTCTTC
few | TRBJ1-1 | NA | TRBV29-1 | CSFRGDTEAFF | TGCAGCTTCAGAGGGGACACTGAAGCTTTCTTT
few | TRBJ2-1 | TRBD2 | TRBV6-2/TRBV6-3 | CASSYSPPTSGIYNEQFF | TGTGCCAGCAGTTATTCCCCCCCTACTAGCGGGATCTACAATGAGCAGTTCTTC
few | TRBJ2-7 | TRBD1 | TRBV4-2 | CASSPTQTGSYEQYF | TGTGCCAGCAGCCCAACCCAGACAGGGTCCTACGAGCAGTACTTC
few | TRBJ2-5 | TRBD2 | TRBV6-5 | CASSYYPRWERGNQETQYF | TGTGCCAGCAGTTACTACCCTCGTTGGGAGCGGGGTAACCAAGAGACCCAGTACTTC
NA | TRBJ2-4 | NA | TRBV20-1 | CSARDYGENIQYF | TGCAGTGCTAGAGATTACGGGGAGAACATTCAGTACTTC
NA | TRBJ2-3 | NA | TRBV20-1 | CSATRGPSTDTQYF | TGCAGTGCTACCCGGGGCCCTAGCACAGATACGCAGTATTTT
few | TRBJ2-7 | NA | TRBV4-3 | CASSQERRYEQYF | TGCGCCAGCAGCCAAGAGAGGCGCTACGAGCAGTACTTC
NA | TRBJ2-1 | TRBD1 | TRBV29-1 | CSVDFRDRGGNEQFF | TGCAGCGTTGACTTCCGGGACAGGGGGGGCAATGAGCAGTTCTTC
NA | TRBJ2-3 | TRBD1 | TRBV11-2 | CASSFPFDRGRSTDTQYF | TGTGCCAGCAGCTTTCCATTTGACAGGGGACGGAGCACAGATACGCAGTATTTT
many | TRBJ1-3 | NA | TRBV7-8 | CASSLGGSGNTIYF | TGTGCCAGCAGCTTAGGGGGCTCTGGAAACACCATATATTTT
NA | TRBJ2-7 | NA | TRBV28 | CASSLVNLNPPYEQYF | TGTGCCAGCAGTTTGGTCAACCTAAATCCTCCCTACGAGCAGTACTTC
few | TRBJ2-1 | NA | TRBV6-2/TRBV6-3 | CASSYKVGMAPSYNEQFF | TGTGCCAGCAGTTACAAAGTGGGCATGGCTCCCTCCTACAATGAGCAGTTCTTC
NA | TRBJ2-5 | NA | TRBV9 | CASSEREETQYF | TGTGCCAGCAGCGAACGCGAGGAGACCCAGTACTTC
few | TRBJ2-5 | NA | TRBV6-5 | CASRNLPGLEDQETQYF | TGTGCCAGCAGAAATCTTCCGGGACTCGAGGACCAAGAGACCCAGTACTTC
few | TRBJ1-4 | NA | TRBV9 | CASSVEGLHGEKLFF | TGTGCCAGCAGCGTAGAAGGGCTACACGGTGAAAAACTGTTTTTT
NA | TRBJ1-1 | NA | TRBV12-3/TRBV12-4 | CASSGLFNTEAFF | TGTGCCAGCAGTGGACTTTTTAACACTGAAGCTTTCTTT
NA | TRBJ2-5 | NA | TRBV6-5 | CASRKPTVETQYF | TGTGCCAGCAGAAAACCGACCGTGGAGACCCAGTACTTC
NA | TRBJ1-5 | NA | TRBV19 | CASSNPPGAGHQPQHF | TGTGCCAGTAGTAACCCCCCGGGGGCCGGTCATCAGCCCCAGCATTTT
few | TRBJ1-1 | NA | TRBV4-3 | CASSQVREGASDEAFF | TGCGCCAGCAGCCAAGTCCGGGAAGGGGCTAGCGACGAAGCTTTCTTT
NA | TRBJ2-1 | NA | TRBV6-5 | CATYLEEYNEQFF | TGTGCCACCTATTTAGAGGAGTACAATGAGCAGTTCTTC
many | TRBJ2-1 | TRBD2 | TRBV6-2/TRBV6-3 | CASSYPWGGEFF | TGTGCCAGCAGTTACCCCTGGGGGGGAGAGTTCTTC
NA | TRBJ2-5 | NA | TRBV6-1 | CASSEVWEETQYF | TGTGCCAGCAGTGAAGTATGGGAAGAGACCCAGTACTTC
many | TRBJ2-1 | TRBD1 | TRBV6-5 | CASSPGQGFYNEQFF | TGTGCCAGCAGCCCCGGACAGGGGTTTTACAATGAGCAGTTCTTC
NA | TRBJ1-2 | NA | TRBV3-1 | CASSLKQGLYGYTF | TGTGCCAGCAGCCTGAAACAGGGCCTCTATGGCTACACCTTC
NA | TRBJ2-2 | NA | TRBV4-2 | CASSQDGQNTGELFF | TGTGCCAGCAGCCAAGACGGACAAAACACCGGGGAGCTGTTTTTT
few | TRBJ1-4 | TRBD1 | TRBV7-3 | CASSLTRTGTEKLFF | TGTGCCAGCAGCCTAACCCGGACAGGGACCGAAAAACTGTTTTTT
many | TRBJ1-1 | NA | TRBV5-1 | CASSNGDVNTEAFF | TGCGCCAGCAGTAACGGTGACGTGAACACTGAAGCTTTCTTT
many | TRBJ1-2 | NA | TRBV4-2 | CASGPNAFGAFYGYTF | TGTGCCAGCGGGCCTAACGCTTTTGGGGCTTTCTATGGCTACACCTTC
many | TRBJ2-1 | NA | TRBV28 | CASSTSWTYNEQFF | TGTGCCAGCAGTACTAGCTGGACCTACAATGAGCAGTTCTTC
NA | TRBJ2-1 | NA | TRBV5-1 | CASSSTRSDEQFF | TGCGCCAGCAGCTCGACTAGATCGGATGAGCAGTTCTTC